These 6 T cell receptor beta chains came from one sample sequenced in a study of blood T cell repertoires in COVID-19. Data came from immunoSEQ multiplex PCR; TCRdb stores just in-frame clones and leaves some out. The sample shows approximately 140,000 clones, about 86% of them seen only once. The sample comprised peripheral blood. These receptors were taken from a woman aged 55-70 years with acute or convalescent COVID-19.

In DNA, the CDR3 is TGCAGCGTTGAACTCAGGAGGAAGAACACTGAAGCTTTCTTT. Translated: CSVELRRKNTEAFF. The chain recombines TRBV29-1 with TRBJ1-1; D not resolved. Germline lookup yields CDR1 SQVTM and CDR2 ANQGSEA. The CDR3 extends over 14 amino acids. V gave up 2 bases and J gave up 1 base, with 11 bases separating them. Using reference TRBV29-1 and TRBJ1-1 for the parts outside the CDR3, the full variable domain is SAVISQKPSRDICQRGTSLTIQCQVDSQVTMMFWYRQQPGQSLTLIATANQGSEATYESGFVIDKFPISRPNLTFSTLTVSNMSPEDSSIYLCSVELRRKNTEAFFGQGTRLTVV.

This rearrangement joins TRBV19 to TRBJ2-7, with 12 bases fitting TRBD2. J was trimmed by 5 bases and V by 4 bases; bases with no gene match: 12. The germline V gene encodes CDR1 LNHDA and CDR2 SQIVND (reference sequence). The CDR3 consists of 17 residues. The CDR3 sequence is CASSTTFRTSGKDEQYF. CDR3 DNA sequence: TGTGCCAGTAGTACTACCTTCCGGACTAGCGGGAAGGACGAGCAGTACTTC.

The CDR3 DNA reads as TGCGCCAGCAGGGAGACAGGGAATGTCGGTGAAAAACTGTTTTTT. Translating gives CASRETGNVGEKLFF. The chain carries TRBV5-1 and TRBJ1-4; TRBD1 matches 7 bases. The V gene end was trimmed by 5 bases and the J gene end by 7 bases; junction bases not matched to a gene: 11. In germline, CDR1 is SGHRS, CDR2 YFSETQ. The length of the CDR3 is 15 residues.

The rearrangement uses TRBV18 and TRBJ1-2; D uncertain. Germline assignment: CDR1 KGHSH and CDR2 LQKENI. The CDR3 has 16 amino acids. V was shortened by 0 bases and J by 5 bases, with 16 bases between the two germline ends. CDR3 loop: CASSPPVELKGYGYTF. CDR3 bases: TGTGCCAGCTCACCACCAGTGGAACTAAAAGGATATGGCTACACCTTC.

The rearrangement links TRBV19 to TRBJ1-4; TRBD1 matches 8 bases. This CDR3 has 16 residues. CDR1 and CDR2 from the germline V gene are LNHDA and SQIVND (reference sequence). Losses at the gene ends were 3 bases for V and 4 bases for J; bases not matched to a gene: 7. The DNA of the CDR3 is TGTGCCAGTAGTATCCACGCGGGACAGGTTAATGAAAAACTGTTTTTT. It is translated as CASSIHAGQVNEKLFF.

J is TRBJ1-6 and V is TRBV7-2; 8 bases map to TRBD1. Germline V gene sequence: CDR1 SGHTA, CDR2 FQGNSA. The CDR3 totals 16 residues. The J segment lost 8 bases and the V segment lost 2 bases, leaving 8 bases of the junction unmatched. The CDR3 DNA follows: TGTGCCAGCAGCTTAACAGGGGGGCTACGCGATTCACCCCTCCACTTT. It translates to CASSLTGGLRDSPLHF.